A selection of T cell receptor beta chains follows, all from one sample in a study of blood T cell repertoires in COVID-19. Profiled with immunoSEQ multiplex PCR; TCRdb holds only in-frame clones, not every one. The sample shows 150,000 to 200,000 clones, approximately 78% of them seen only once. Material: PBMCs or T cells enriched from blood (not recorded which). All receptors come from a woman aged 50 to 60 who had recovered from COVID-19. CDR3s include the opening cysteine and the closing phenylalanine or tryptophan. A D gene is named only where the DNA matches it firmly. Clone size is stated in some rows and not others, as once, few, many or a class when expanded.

CASSLAGFGGRAYEQYF,TGTGCCAGCAGCTTAGCCGGTTTTGGGGGGAGGGCCTACGAGCAGTACTTC,-,TRBJ2-7,TRBD2,TRBV7-2
CASSPGTSGRYEQYF,TGTGCCAGTAGTCCCGGGACTAGCGGAAGATACGAGCAGTACTTC,-,TRBJ2-7,TRBD2,TRBV19
CASGGQGWNQPQHF,TGTGCCAGTGGGGGACAGGGATGGAATCAGCCCCAGCATTTT,-,TRBJ1-5,TRBD1,TRBV19
CAGSDSSYNSPLHF,TGTGCCGGATCTGACAGCTCCTATAATTCACCCCTCCACTTT,-,TRBJ1-6,-,TRBV28
CASSKRLAGVGDTQYF,TGTGCCAGCAGCAAAAGACTAGCGGGAGTTGGAGATACGCAGTATTTT,-,TRBJ2-3,TRBD2,TRBV7-8
CASSSGQGDQPQHF,TGTGCCAGCAGTTCCGGACAGGGGGATCAGCCCCAGCATTTT,-,TRBJ1-5,TRBD1,TRBV7-9
CASSPVAGGSKNIQYF,TGTGCCAGCAGCCCAGTAGCGGGAGGTTCCAAAAACATTCAGTACTTC,-,TRBJ2-4,TRBD2,TRBV7-2
CASSRGTEDSPLHF,TGCGCCAGCAGCCGCGGGACAGAGGATTCACCCCTCCACTTT,-,TRBJ1-6,TRBD1,TRBV5-1
CASRVREGTEAFF,TGTGCCAGCAGGGTCAGGGAGGGCACTGAAGCTTTCTTT,-,TRBJ1-1,-,TRBV27
CASSEAGLEQYF,TGTGCCAGCAGTGAAGCAGGACTCGAGCAGTACTTC,-,TRBJ2-7,-,TRBV2
CASSLGGNRGIETQYF,TGTGCCAGCAGCTTAGGAGGCAACAGGGGAATAGAGACCCAGTACTTC,-,TRBJ2-5,TRBD1,TRBV11-2
CASSEYRGTEAFF,TGTGCCAGCAGTGAATACAGGGGCACTGAAGCTTTCTTT,-,TRBJ1-1,TRBD1,TRBV6-1
CASTGLAQYF,TGTGCCAGCACAGGGTTAGCGCAGTATTTT,-,TRBJ2-3,-,TRBV27
CASSQDRAGVGYGYTF,TGCGCCAGCAGCCAAGATCGGGCAGGGGTGGGCTATGGCTACACCTTC,-,TRBJ1-2,-,TRBV4-3
CASRLTGGGTEAFF,TGTGCCAGCAGGCTGACAGGCGGGGGCACTGAAGCTTTCTTT,-,TRBJ1-1,-,TRBV7-3
CATSETGTSAEQFF,TGTGCCACCAGTGAGACCGGGACTAGCGCTGAGCAGTTCTTC,-,TRBJ2-1,TRBD2,TRBV24-1
CASSSTGTGGYEQYF,TGTGCCAGCAGCTCGACCGGGACAGGGGGCTACGAGCAGTACTTC,once,TRBJ2-7,TRBD1,TRBV7-9
CASSELQGLLSNEQFF,TGTGCCAGCAGTGAGCTACAGGGACTATTATCCAATGAGCAGTTCTTC,-,TRBJ2-1,-,TRBV6-1
CASSLDSRLEKLFF,TGTGCCAGCAGTTTGGACAGTAGGCTCGAAAAACTGTTTTTT,-,TRBJ1-4,-,TRBV5-6
CASRDRGGLNTEAFF,TGTGCCAGTAGGGACAGGGGCGGACTTAACACTGAAGCTTTCTTT,-,TRBJ1-1,TRBD1,TRBV19
CASSLGASGIADTQYF,TGTGCCAGCAGTTTAGGAGCTAGCGGGATCGCAGATACGCAGTATTTT,-,TRBJ2-3,TRBD2,TRBV28
CASSLAVSGVNSPLHF,TGTGCCAGCAGCCTGGCGGTTTCCGGGGTTAATTCACCCCTCCACTTT,-,TRBJ1-6,-,TRBV5-5
CASSRPGGGVPYEQYF,TGTGCCAGCAGCCGGCCCGGGGGGGGAGTCCCCTACGAGCAGTACTTC,-,TRBJ2-7,TRBD2,TRBV14
CASSIGHGRPSYNEQFF,TGTGCCAGTAGTATCGGACACGGCCGCCCCTCCTACAATGAGCAGTTCTTC,-,TRBJ2-1,-,TRBV19
CASSRQDRGGYTF,TGTGCCAGCAGCCGCCAAGACAGGGGTGGCTACACCTTC,-,TRBJ1-2,TRBD1,TRBV4-2
CASSRGQGAGGQPQHF,TGCGCCAGCAGCCGAGGGCAGGGGGCCGGGGGTCAGCCCCAGCATTTT,-,TRBJ1-5,TRBD1,TRBV4-1
CASSQVGSGSGYEQYF,TGCGCCAGCAGCCAAGTGGGCAGCGGGAGTGGCTACGAGCAGTACTTC,few,TRBJ2-7,TRBD2,TRBV4-1
CASSLARDSGASDTQYF,TGTGCCAGCAGCTTGGCCCGGGATAGCGGGGCTTCAGATACGCAGTATTTT,-,TRBJ2-3,TRBD2,TRBV5-6
CASSLWGGLYNEQFF,TGTGCCAGCAGCTTATGGGGGGGCCTTTACAATGAGCAGTTCTTC,-,TRBJ2-1,-,TRBV7-2
CASSFRGNYGYTF,TGTGCCAGCAGTTTTCGGGGGAACTATGGCTACACCTTC,-,TRBJ1-2,-,TRBV28
CASSIQITYEQYF,TGTGCCAGTAGTATTCAGATCACCTACGAGCAGTACTTC,-,TRBJ2-7,-,TRBV19
CASSLAKTSGSMGETQYF,TGTGCCAGCAGCTTAGCGAAGACTAGCGGGAGTATGGGCGAGACCCAGTACTTC,-,TRBJ2-5,TRBD2,TRBV7-9
CAWSTTRQEPQHF,TGTGCCTGGAGCACCACCCGTCAGGAGCCCCAGCATTTT,few,TRBJ1-5,-,TRBV30
CASSPGLAVVVGELFF,TGTGCCAGCAGTCCGGGACTAGCGGTGGTGGTCGGGGAGCTGTTTTTT,-,TRBJ2-2,TRBD2,TRBV27
CASSSKTRNPYGYTF,TGTGCCAGCAGTTCCAAGACAAGGAATCCCTATGGCTACACCTTC,-,TRBJ1-2,-,TRBV28
CASITIAGGRQPQHF,TGTGCCAGCATCACCATTGCGGGGGGCCGGCAGCCCCAGCATTTT,once,TRBJ1-5,-,TRBV28
CAHEGLAGDANEQFF,TGTGCTCATGAAGGACTAGCGGGAGACGCCAATGAGCAGTTCTTC,-,TRBJ2-1,TRBD2,TRBV2
CAWSPGNYGYTF,TGTGCCTGGAGCCCGGGGAACTATGGCTACACCTTC,many,TRBJ1-2,-,TRBV30